The rows below give T cell receptor beta chains drawn from one sample of a study of tumor and adjacent non-tumor tissue in lung cancer. TCRdb reanalysed the multiplex PCR reads using MiXCR and keeps one entry per CDR3 protein. This table holds 65,000 to 75,000 distinct CDR3 sequences, 76% found once. The sequenced sample consisted of distant non-tumor lung tissue. The receptors shown here come from a man in his sixties with non-small cell lung cancer. Both conserved end residues are part of each CDR3. The D gene is left open where the match is weak. Clone size, where shown, is once, few, many, or a class for clones that have expanded.

clone size: .; J gene: TRBJ1-6; D gene: .; V gene: TRBV5-6; CDR3 protein: CASSLRQGNVSLLHF; CDR3 DNA: TGTGCCAGCAGCTTGAGGCAGGGGAATGTATCACTGCTCCACTTT
clone size: .; J gene: TRBJ1-2; D gene: TRBD1; V gene: TRBV28; CDR3 protein: CARSLATGTYGYAF; CDR3 DNA: TGTGCCAGAAGTTTAGCGACAGGGACTTATGGCTACGCCTTC
clone size: .; J gene: TRBJ1-6; D gene: .; V gene: TRBV10-3; CDR3 protein: CAIRGGKSNPPLHF; CDR3 DNA: TGTGCCATCAGAGGGGGTAAATCTAATCCACCCCTCCACTTT
clone size: few; J gene: TRBJ2-3; D gene: .; V gene: TRBV29-1; CDR3 protein: CSVDDPVASTDTQYF; CDR3 DNA: TGCAGCGTCGACGACCCAGTTGCTAGCACAGATACGCAATATTTT
clone size: .; J gene: TRBJ1-1; D gene: .; V gene: TRBV11-1; CDR3 protein: CAISLSPGAEAFF; CDR3 DNA: TGTGCCATCAGCTTATCGCCTGGGGCTGAAGCTTTCTTT
clone size: .; J gene: TRBJ2-7; D gene: .; V gene: TRBV19; CDR3 protein: CASLGAIGEDNEQYF; CDR3 DNA: TGTGCCAGTCTTGGGGCCATAGGGGAGGACAATGAGCAGTACTTC
clone size: .; J gene: TRBJ2-5; D gene: TRBD2; V gene: TRBV4-2; CDR3 protein: CASSQGTSGSGETPYF; CDR3 DNA: TGTGCCAGTAGCCAGGGGACTAGCGGGAGTGGAGAGACCCCGTACTTC
clone size: .; J gene: TRBJ2-5; D gene: .; V gene: TRBV6-6; CDR3 protein: CASSYPSGEIQYF; CDR3 DNA: TGTGCCAGCAGTTACCCCTCAGGAGAGATCCAGTACTTC
clone size: few; J gene: TRBJ2-6; D gene: TRBD2; V gene: TRBV10-3; CDR3 protein: CAISEHGTSGMDSGANALTF; CDR3 DNA: TGTGCCATCAGTGAACATGGGACTAGCGGGATGGACTCTGGGGCCAACGCTCTGACTTTT
clone size: .; J gene: TRBJ2-5; D gene: .; V gene: TRBV6-5; CDR3 protein: CASSYGNAETQYF; CDR3 DNA: TGTGCCAGCAGTTACGGTAATGCAGAGACCCAGTACTTC
clone size: many; J gene: TRBJ1-4; D gene: .; V gene: TRBV5-6; CDR3 protein: CASSPVPSTNEKLFF; CDR3 DNA: TGTGCCAGCAGCCCTGTACCATCCACTAATGAAAAACTGTTTTTT
clone size: .; J gene: TRBJ2-5; D gene: .; V gene: TRBV6-5; CDR3 protein: CASSRMQGRETQNF; CDR3 DNA: TGTGCCAGCAGTCGAATGCAGGGAAGGGAGACCCAGAACTTC
clone size: .; J gene: TRBJ2-7; D gene: TRBD2; V gene: TRBV6-2/TRBV6-3; CDR3 protein: CAGSSGLAGVVISSYEQCF; CDR3 DNA: TGTGCCGGCAGTTCCGGACTAGCGGGAGTTGTAATTAGTTCCTACGAGCAGTGCTTC
clone size: medium-sized; J gene: TRBJ2-5; D gene: TRBD2; V gene: TRBV29-1; CDR3 protein: CSVLGGSGGAQYF; CDR3 DNA: TGCAGCGTTTTAGGAGGGAGTGGGGGGGCCCAGTACTTC
clone size: once; J gene: TRBJ1-5; D gene: .; V gene: TRBV4-1; CDR3 protein: CASCHFRAVNQPQHF; CDR3 DNA: TGTGCCAGTTGCCATTTCAGGGCTGTTAATCAGCCCCAGCATTTT
clone size: .; J gene: TRBJ2-1; D gene: TRBD2; V gene: TRBV5-5; CDR3 protein: CASSLSPWTSGRGEQFF; CDR3 DNA: TGTGCCAGCAGCTTATCCCCGTGGACTAGCGGGAGAGGTGAGCAGTTCTTC
clone size: .; J gene: TRBJ1-5; D gene: .; V gene: TRBV4-1; CDR3 protein: CGSSQARGNRPQHF; CDR3 DNA: TGCGGCAGCAGCCAAGCTCGGGGCAATCGGCCCCAGCATTTT
clone size: .; J gene: TRBJ2-1; D gene: .; V gene: TRBV6-5; CDR3 protein: CASSYSEEYNDLFF; CDR3 DNA: TGTGCCAGCAGTTACTCCGAGGAGTACAATGACCTGTTCTTC
clone size: .; J gene: TRBJ2-1; D gene: .; V gene: TRBV18; CDR3 protein: CASSPPAGGVDEQFF; CDR3 DNA: TGTGCCAGCTCACCACCGGCAGGAGGGGTCGATGAGCAGTTCTTC
clone size: many; J gene: TRBJ2-1; D gene: .; V gene: TRBV5-1; CDR3 protein: CASSRGVQKAEQFF; CDR3 DNA: TGCGCCAGCAGCCGAGGGGTTCAGAAAGCTGAGCAGTTCTTC